These T cell receptor beta chains were read from a single sample in a study of memory CD4+ T cells and cytomegalovirus serostatus. Generated by immunoSEQ multiplex PCR, the TCRdb table keeps only in-frame clones and is missing some. The top ten clones hold about 0.5% of a sample with tens of thousands of clones, approximately 86% of them seen once. The material sequenced was memory CD4+ T cells from blood. The origin of the receptors is an adult in good health and CMV-seronegative. Some clones in this sample may be carry-over from other donors' samples. CDR3s include the opening cysteine and the closing phenylalanine or tryptophan. A D gene is named only where the DNA matches it firmly. Some rows mark clone size as missing; the rest say once, few, many or name a class of expanded clone.

d_gene: TRBD1
v_gene: TRBV6-1
j_gene: TRBJ1-1
abundance: -
CDR3nt: TGTGCCAGCAGTTTCGACAGGGTAAGCACTGAAGCTTTCTTT
CDR3aa: CASSFDRVSTEAFF

d_gene: -
v_gene: TRBV10-3
j_gene: TRBJ2-3
abundance: -
CDR3nt: TGTGCCATCAGGAGTAGCACAGATACGCAGTATTTT
CDR3aa: CAIRSSTDTQYF

d_gene: -
v_gene: TRBV5-6
j_gene: TRBJ2-1
abundance: -
CDR3nt: TGTGCCAGCAGCCGGACCTCCACCCAATACAATGAGCAGTTCTTC
CDR3aa: CASSRTSTQYNEQFF

d_gene: -
v_gene: TRBV11-1
j_gene: TRBJ2-7
abundance: -
CDR3nt: TGTGCCAGCAGCTTTTCCCAGGGTCCCTACGAGCAGTACTTC
CDR3aa: CASSFSQGPYEQYF

d_gene: -
v_gene: TRBV29-1
j_gene: TRBJ2-7
abundance: -
CDR3nt: TGCAGCGCCGGCGGCAGCGGTACCTCCTACGAGCAGTACTTC
CDR3aa: CSAGGSGTSYEQYF

d_gene: TRBD1
v_gene: TRBV6-1
j_gene: TRBJ2-5
abundance: -
CDR3nt: TGTGCCAGCCGGACAGGGAAGGAGACCCAGTACTTC
CDR3aa: CASRTGKETQYF

d_gene: -
v_gene: TRBV29-1
j_gene: TRBJ1-2
abundance: -
CDR3nt: TGCAGCGTTGGTCCCAGCCGAGGACTAGCTAACTATGGCTACACCTTC
CDR3aa: CSVGPSRGLANYGYTF

d_gene: -
v_gene: TRBV30
j_gene: TRBJ2-7
abundance: -
CDR3nt: TGTGCCTGGGCCTCTCTAGCTACCCGTCGGCAGTACTTC
CDR3aa: CAWASLATRRQYF

d_gene: -
v_gene: TRBV6-5
j_gene: TRBJ2-7
abundance: -
CDR3nt: TGTGCCAGCAGTTACCTGGGAACCTACGAGCAGTACTTC
CDR3aa: CASSYLGTYEQYF

d_gene: -
v_gene: TRBV7-9
j_gene: TRBJ1-2
abundance: -
CDR3nt: TGTGCCAGCAGCTTTGTACAGAGCGAAAGTGGCTACACCTTC
CDR3aa: CASSFVQSESGYTF

d_gene: TRBD2
v_gene: TRBV7-2
j_gene: TRBJ2-1
abundance: -
CDR3nt: TGTGCCAGCACCACCTCGGGACGGGAGGGAACCAATGAGCAGTTCTTC
CDR3aa: CASTTSGREGTNEQFF

d_gene: -
v_gene: TRBV11-1
j_gene: TRBJ2-1
abundance: -
CDR3nt: TGTGCCAGCAGCCCTAGGGACGGCCCCTCCTACAATGAGCAGTTCTTC
CDR3aa: CASSPRDGPSYNEQFF

d_gene: -
v_gene: TRBV28
j_gene: TRBJ1-6
abundance: few
CDR3nt: TGTGCCAGCAGTTCCGGGATAATAGGGGCCCTCCACTTT
CDR3aa: CASSSGIIGALHF

d_gene: TRBD2
v_gene: TRBV14
j_gene: TRBJ2-7
abundance: -
CDR3nt: TGTGCCAGCAGCCAAGTTTGGGCTAGCGGGAGACAGGCGTCCTACGAGCAGTACTTC
CDR3aa: CASSQVWASGRQASYEQYF

d_gene: TRBD1
v_gene: TRBV6-6
j_gene: TRBJ1-1
abundance: -
CDR3nt: TGTGCCAGCAGTGAGGGACAGGGGGGCAACACTGAAGCTTTCTTT
CDR3aa: CASSEGQGGNTEAFF

d_gene: TRBD1
v_gene: TRBV27
j_gene: TRBJ1-4
abundance: -
CDR3nt: TGTGCCAGCATGATAAGGGGGCAAACTAATGAAAAACTGTTTTTT
CDR3aa: CASMIRGQTNEKLFF

d_gene: -
v_gene: TRBV10-1
j_gene: TRBJ2-7
abundance: -
CDR3nt: TGCGCCAGCTCCCTGGACTCAACTCACGAGCAGTACTTC
CDR3aa: CASSLDSTHEQYF

d_gene: -
v_gene: TRBV9
j_gene: TRBJ2-7
abundance: -
CDR3nt: TGTGCCAGCAGCGTAGCTCCCCAGGGTACCAACGAGCAGTACTTC
CDR3aa: CASSVAPQGTNEQYF

d_gene: -
v_gene: TRBV28
j_gene: TRBJ1-4
abundance: -
CDR3nt: TGTGCCAGCAGCCCCCCTAATTGGGCAACTAATGAAAAACTGTTTTTT
CDR3aa: CASSPPNWATNEKLFF

d_gene: -
v_gene: TRBV28
j_gene: TRBJ1-2
abundance: -
CDR3nt: TGTGCCAGCAGCCTAACAGTCTATGGCTACACCTTC
CDR3aa: CASSLTVYGYTF

d_gene: TRBD2
v_gene: TRBV6-1
j_gene: TRBJ2-3
abundance: few
CDR3nt: TGTGCCAGCAGTGAAAGGGTTCGTCTAGCGGGGGTTCTTAGCACAGATACGCAGTATTTT
CDR3aa: CASSERVRLAGVLSTDTQYF

d_gene: TRBD2
v_gene: TRBV6-5
j_gene: TRBJ2-1
abundance: -
CDR3nt: TGTGCCACGGCCCCTCGACTAGCGGGGCCTAATGAGCAGTTCTTC
CDR3aa: CATAPRLAGPNEQFF

d_gene: -
v_gene: TRBV5-1
j_gene: TRBJ1-2
abundance: -
CDR3nt: TGCGCCAGCAGCTCCTTAAACCGAGACTATGGCTACACCTTC
CDR3aa: CASSSLNRDYGYTF

d_gene: TRBD2
v_gene: TRBV5-4
j_gene: TRBJ2-1
abundance: -
CDR3nt: TGTGCCAGCAGCCCCTGGACTAGCGGGAGTGACAATGAGCAGTTCTTC
CDR3aa: CASSPWTSGSDNEQFF

d_gene: -
v_gene: TRBV2
j_gene: TRBJ1-2
abundance: -
CDR3nt: TGTGCCAGCAGTGGGGATCTGGGGGGGCACTATGGCTACACCTTC
CDR3aa: CASSGDLGGHYGYTF

d_gene: -
v_gene: TRBV4-2
j_gene: TRBJ1-2
abundance: -
CDR3nt: TGTGCCAGCAGCCAAGATGGCAGCTATGGCTACACCTTC
CDR3aa: CASSQDGSYGYTF

d_gene: -
v_gene: TRBV19
j_gene: TRBJ2-1
abundance: -
CDR3nt: TGTGCCAGTAGTATGCGAGACGGACTATTACTCTTC
CDR3aa: CASSMRDGLLLF

d_gene: -
v_gene: TRBV14
j_gene: TRBJ2-1
abundance: -
CDR3nt: TGTGCCAGCAGCCAAGATGCCAGCCAATACTTCTTC
CDR3aa: CASSQDASQYFF

d_gene: -
v_gene: TRBV28
j_gene: TRBJ1-2
abundance: -
CDR3nt: TGTGCCAGCAGTTTGTCCGTTAACTATGGCTACACCTTC
CDR3aa: CASSLSVNYGYTF

d_gene: -
v_gene: TRBV10-3
j_gene: TRBJ1-2
abundance: -
CDR3nt: TGTGCCATCAGTGATGGGACACCTAGGGATGGCTACACCTTC
CDR3aa: CAISDGTPRDGYTF

d_gene: -
v_gene: TRBV5-6
j_gene: TRBJ2-7
abundance: -
CDR3nt: TGTGCCAGCAGCTTGTGGGGAGGGGGGGGGCCACCCTACGAGCAGTACTTC
CDR3aa: CASSLWGGGGPPYEQYF

d_gene: -
v_gene: TRBV6-5
j_gene: TRBJ2-7
abundance: -
CDR3nt: TGTGCCAGCAGTTACTCCTACGGGGAAACCTACGAGCAGTACTTC
CDR3aa: CASSYSYGETYEQYF

d_gene: -
v_gene: TRBV19
j_gene: TRBJ1-1
abundance: -
CDR3nt: TGTGCCAGTAGTATAGGGGGATGGAACACTGAAGCTTTCTTT
CDR3aa: CASSIGGWNTEAFF

d_gene: TRBD2
v_gene: TRBV2
j_gene: TRBJ2-5
abundance: few
CDR3nt: TGTGCCACCTCACGCGGGGGGGAGACCCAGTACTTC
CDR3aa: CATSRGGETQYF

d_gene: -
v_gene: TRBV12-5
j_gene: TRBJ1-1
abundance: -
CDR3nt: TGTGCTAGTGGTTTGGTAGAGGGTAACACTGAAGCTTTCTTT
CDR3aa: CASGLVEGNTEAFF

d_gene: TRBD2
v_gene: TRBV30
j_gene: TRBJ2-1
abundance: -
CDR3nt: TGTGCCTGGAGCTTCGAGAGCGGGAGGACCAACAATGAGCAGTTCTTC
CDR3aa: CAWSFESGRTNNEQFF

d_gene: TRBD1
v_gene: TRBV7-9
j_gene: TRBJ1-1
abundance: -
CDR3nt: TGTGCCAGCAGCTCCAGACAGGGCTTTGAAGCTTTCTTT
CDR3aa: CASSSRQGFEAFF

d_gene: TRBD2
v_gene: TRBV7-3
j_gene: TRBJ2-3
abundance: -
CDR3nt: TGTGCCAGCAGCCCCTATGGGGGGCGGGAGGGGGTGGATACGCAGTATTTT
CDR3aa: CASSPYGGREGVDTQYF

d_gene: -
v_gene: TRBV2
j_gene: TRBJ1-2
abundance: few
CDR3nt: TGTGCCAGCAGGCAGGGTCACTATGGCTACACCTTC
CDR3aa: CASRQGHYGYTF

d_gene: -
v_gene: TRBV6-4
j_gene: TRBJ2-1
abundance: -
CDR3nt: TGTGCCAGCAGTGACTCGAACCGGGGTGAGCAGTTCTTC
CDR3aa: CASSDSNRGEQFF

d_gene: -
v_gene: TRBV19
j_gene: TRBJ1-5
abundance: -
CDR3nt: TGTGCCAGTAGTATAAGGGCAGGGGAAAATCAGCCCCAGCATTTT
CDR3aa: CASSIRAGENQPQHF

d_gene: TRBD2
v_gene: TRBV4-1
j_gene: TRBJ2-1
abundance: -
CDR3nt: TGCGCCAGCAGCCAAAAGGGACTAGCCTACAATGAGCAGTTCTTC
CDR3aa: CASSQKGLAYNEQFF

d_gene: -
v_gene: TRBV5-4
j_gene: TRBJ2-1
abundance: -
CDR3nt: TGTGCCAGCAGTACCGGGGGGCCGCGGTCTTACAATGAGCAGTTCTTC
CDR3aa: CASSTGGPRSYNEQFF

d_gene: -
v_gene: TRBV12-2
j_gene: TRBJ2-6
abundance: -
CDR3nt: TGTGCAAGTCGATCACGCGCTGGGACAGGGAATTCCGGGGCCAACGTCCTGACTTTC
CDR3aa: CASRSRAGTGNSGANVLTF

d_gene: -
v_gene: TRBV28
j_gene: TRBJ1-5
abundance: -
CDR3nt: TGTGCCAGCACCCGGGGGGCAGAACGACTATCCCAACCGAATCAGCCCCAGCATTTT
CDR3aa: CASTRGAERLSQPNQPQHF

d_gene: TRBD1
v_gene: TRBV6-5
j_gene: TRBJ1-6
abundance: -
CDR3nt: TGTGCCAGCAGTCTGGGACAGGCTTATAATTCACCCCTCCACTTT
CDR3aa: CASSLGQAYNSPLHF

d_gene: -
v_gene: TRBV4-3
j_gene: TRBJ2-3
abundance: -
CDR3nt: TGCGCCAGCAGCCAAGATGGGGAGCACGGAGATACGCAGTATTTT
CDR3aa: CASSQDGEHGDTQYF

d_gene: TRBD1
v_gene: TRBV4-2
j_gene: TRBJ1-5
abundance: few
CDR3nt: TGTGCCAGCAGCCAAGAATGGGGGCAGGGGGCCGGCAGCAATCAGCCCCAGCATTTT
CDR3aa: CASSQEWGQGAGSNQPQHF

d_gene: -
v_gene: TRBV28
j_gene: TRBJ1-2
abundance: -
CDR3nt: TGTGCCAGCAGGCAGGGTTCTCGGGGCTACACCTTC
CDR3aa: CASRQGSRGYTF

d_gene: TRBD2
v_gene: TRBV7-6
j_gene: TRBJ2-7
abundance: -
CDR3nt: TGTGCCAGCAGCTCGAGCGGGAGTAGCGGTTACGAGCAGTACTTC
CDR3aa: CASSSSGSSGYEQYF

d_gene: -
v_gene: TRBV11-2
j_gene: TRBJ2-7
abundance: -
CDR3nt: TGTGCCAGCAGCTTAGGGACATTGGGTTACGAGCAGTACTTC
CDR3aa: CASSLGTLGYEQYF

d_gene: -
v_gene: TRBV19
j_gene: TRBJ1-1
abundance: -
CDR3nt: TGTGCCAGTAGTATGGAGGCCGGCAGTCCTCTGGCGAACACTGAAGCTTTCTTT
CDR3aa: CASSMEAGSPLANTEAFF

d_gene: -
v_gene: TRBV5-5
j_gene: TRBJ2-3
abundance: -
CDR3nt: TGTGCCAGCAGCCTGGGGGGAGATACGCAGTATTTT
CDR3aa: CASSLGGDTQYF